Following are 17 T cell receptor beta chains from one sample sequenced in a study of technical replicates of blood from a handful of donors. Here immunoSEQ multiplex PCR was the method, and the copy in TCRdb shows in-frame clones only, minus some. The table lists tens of thousands of clones, roughly 91% of them singletons, with around 0.34% in the top ten. Sequencing input: T cells isolated from PBMCs. The receptors derive from a human donor in good health. Some clones in this sample may be carry-over from other donors' samples.

V gene TRBV4-2 combines with J gene TRBJ1-1; D uncertain. Germline CDR1 and CDR2: LGHNA and YNFKEQ. Deletions cut 3 bases from V and 2 bases from J, with 4 bases between. This CDR3 spans 12 amino acids. CDR3: CASSQGNTEAFF. The CDR3 DNA reads as TGTGCCAGCAGCCAGGGCAACACTGAAGCTTTCTTT.

This clone was found once. The chain recombines TRBV25-1 with TRBJ2-3; the match to TRBD1 covers 7 bases. J gave up 2 bases and V 7 bases, and 6 bases lay outside the gene matches. Germline CDR1 reads MGHDK; CDR2 reads SYGVNS. CDR3 size: 14 residues. CDR3 nucleotides: TGTGCCAGCACTCTAGGGGGCATCACAGATACGCAGTATTTT. The encoded protein is CASTLGGITDTQYF.

The gene calls are TRBV9 and TRBJ1-4; possibly TRBD1 for D (6 bases). The CDR3 has 14 amino acids. With 3 bases removed from V and 6 bases from J, the gap between germline ends came to 12 bases. Germline assignment: CDR1 SGDLS and CDR2 YYNGEE. The CDR3 bases are TGTGCCAGCAGCGGTGGGACACAAGATGAAAAACTGTTTTTT. This encodes CASSGGTQDEKLFF.

In DNA, the CDR3 is TGTGCCAGCAGCGCAGATAGCGGCCTGAACACTGAAGCTTTCTTT. Translation: CASSADSGLNTEAFF. The J gene is TRBJ1-1, the V gene TRBV9; no clear D gene. The CDR3 consists of 15 residues. V dropped 3 bases and J dropped 0 bases, with 12 bases sitting between them. Germline CDR1 and CDR2: SGDLS and YYNGEE.

The V gene is TRBV7-8, the J gene TRBJ2-3; a possible D gene is TRBD1 (6 bases). This CDR3 region has 16 residues. Germline V gene lookup returns CDR1 SGHVS and CDR2 FQNEAQ. V dropped 4 bases and J dropped 6 bases, with 20 bases sitting between them. For the CDR3, the DNA is TGTGCCAGCAGCTCAAAAACAGGGTATTTGGGGGATACGCAGTATTTT. It is translated as CASSSKTGYLGDTQYF. The variable domain in full, with the rest retrieved from reference TRBV7-8 and TRBJ2-3, is GAGVSQSPRYKVAKRGQDVALRCDPISGHVSLFWYQQALGQGPEFLTYFQNEAQLDKSGLPSDRFFAERPEGSVSTLKIQRTQQEDSAVYLCASSSKTGYLGDTQYFGPGTRLTVL.

The chain links TRBV9 to TRBJ2-7; 9 nucleotides align to TRBD1. Germline loops: CDR1 SGDLS, CDR2 YYNGEE. V lost 0 bases, J lost 4 bases, and 11 bases stayed unmatched. CDR3 length equals 17 residues. The CDR3 region is CASSVEEGTGMRYEQYF. Here the CDR3 DNA reads TGTGCCAGCAGCGTAGAGGAGGGGACAGGGATGAGGTACGAGCAGTACTTC.

This rearrangement joins TRBV29-1 to TRBJ2-5; the D gene is possibly TRBD1 (6 bases). The J call may be mistaken, given a closer DNA end match to TRBJ2-7. CDR1 and CDR2 from the germline V gene are SQVTM and ANQGSEA. The CDR3 loop spans 12 amino acids. The CDR3, as DNA: TGCAGCGGCACAGGGACAACCTACGAGCAGTACTTC. Its translation is CSGTGTTYEQYF.

The chain carries TRBV5-1 and TRBJ2-3; 11 nucleotides agree with TRBD2. With 2 bases clipped from V and 1 base from J, the junction kept 12 bases outside the gene matches. There are 19 residues in the CDR3. CDR1 and CDR2 from the germline V gene are SGHRS and YFSETQ. CDR3 sequence (DNA): TGCGCCAGCAGCTTTGACGGACTAGCGGGTGGAGGGGGCACAGATACGCAGTATTTT. It translates to CASSFDGLAGGGGTDTQYF.

The chain links TRBV27 to TRBJ1-2; the match to TRBD1 covers 9 bases. The CDR3 is 15 amino acids. The V gene's germline CDR1 is MNHEY and CDR2 SMNVEV (reference sequence). V lost 3 bases to trimming and J lost 7 bases; unmatched junction nucleotides: 9. The CDR3 DNA sequence: TGTGCCAGCAGTTTTCGGACAGGGGTGAAGCGTGGCTACACCTTC. This encodes CASSFRTGVKRGYTF.

This chain uses TRBV5-1 with TRBJ1-5, with TRBD1 matching 8 bases. Germline-derived CDR1 and CDR2 are SGHRS and YFSETQ. The junction had 4 bases not matched to a gene; V was cut back by 2 bases and J by 3 bases. CDR3 length: 15 residues. The CDR3 DNA follows: TGCGCCAGCAGCTTCCAGGGGGCGGACAATCAGCCCCAGCATTTT. Its protein product is CASSFQGADNQPQHF.

The chain recombines TRBV2 with TRBJ2-2; no firm D call. V was cut by 8 bases and J by 2 bases, with 12 bases left in between. The germline V gene encodes CDR1 SNHLY and CDR2 FYNNEI. There are 14 residues in the CDR3. The CDR3 DNA reads as TGTGCCAGCCGGTTTAACCGAAACACCGGGGAGCTGTTTTTT. This codes for CASRFNRNTGELFF.

The chain recombines TRBV5-1 with TRBJ2-4; 12 bases are shared with TRBD2. CDR1 SGHRS and CDR2 YFSETQ come from the germline V gene. The CDR3 contains 16 residues. J gave up 8 bases and V 4 bases, and 10 bases lay outside the gene matches. The CDR3 reads CASSTASGRARDIQYF. The CDR3 nucleotides are TGCGCCAGCAGCACCGCTAGCGGGAGGGCTAGAGACATTCAGTACTTC.

This rearrangement joins TRBV25-1 to TRBJ2-5, with 9 bases lining up with TRBD1. This CDR3 comprises 12 residues. Germline V gene data show CDR1 as MGHDK and CDR2 as SYGVNS. V was pared by 6 bases and J by 5 bases, with 1 base of the junction left unmatched. CDR3 nucleotides: TGTGCCAGCAGACAGGGGGCGGAGACCCAGTACTTC. Protein: CASRQGAETQYF.

The rearrangement joins TRBV30 to TRBJ1-1; 7 nucleotides agree with TRBD1. The CDR3 runs to 12 residues. V gave up 5 bases and J gave up 4 bases; unmatched junction bases: 4. The germline gives CDR1 GTSNPN, CDR2 SVGIG (reference sequence). The CDR3 sequence: CAWAGTVTEAFF. The CDR3 DNA reads TGTGCCTGGGCCGGGACAGTCACTGAAGCTTTCTTT.

This clone occurred once. The chain links TRBV27 to TRBJ2-3; 8 nucleotides line up with TRBD2. The V gene's germline CDR1 is MNHEY and CDR2 SMNVEV (reference sequence). This CDR3 comprises 14 residues. Trimming removed 11 bases from V and 4 bases from J; junction bases left unmatched: 11. The CDR3 here is CAFFDGGAADTQYF. The CDR3 DNA reads TGTGCCTTCTTCGACGGGGGGGCCGCAGATACGCAGTATTTT.

The chain uses TRBV15 and TRBJ2-3; 14 bases are a match to TRBD2. CDR3 length: 18 amino acids. With V trimmed by 1 base and J by 2 bases, 5 bases remained unmatched. Germline-derived CDR1 and CDR2 are LNHNV and YYDKDF (reference sequence). Here the CDR3 reads CATSRGLAGGLFTDTQYF. For the CDR3, the DNA is TGTGCCACCAGCAGAGGACTAGCGGGAGGGCTCTTCACAGATACGCAGTATTTT.

V is TRBV14 and J is TRBJ1-3; D remains unclear. The CDR3 consists of 14 residues. Germline V lookup: CDR1 SGHDN, CDR2 FVKESK. Between the trimmed V and J ends, which lost 1 base and 0 bases, there was a span of 4 bases. The CDR3 DNA reads TGTGCCAGCAGCCAAGTAAACTCTGGAAACACCATATATTTT. It specifies CASSQVNSGNTIYF.